These 31 T cell receptor beta chains were sequenced from one sample in a study of cytomegalovirus exposure and HLA in healthy donors. TCRdb keeps only in-frame clones here, not all; method: immunoSEQ multiplex PCR. The sample has approximately 130,000 clones, over 65% seen once. Sequencing used PBMCs. These receptors all stem from a woman aged 25-40 years in good health and CMV-seronegative.

The rearrangement uses TRBV6-1 and TRBJ2-2; perhaps TRBD1 as D (6 bases). This CDR3 spans 15 amino acids. Trimming took off 3 bases at V and 7 bases at J, with 15 bases between the two ends. Germline CDR1 reads MNHNS; CDR2 reads SASEGT. The CDR3 sequence: CASSDSDRSYGELFF. For the CDR3, the DNA is TGTGCCAGCAGTGACTCAGACAGGTCGTACGGGGAGCTGTTTTTT.

V gene TRBV7-9 combines with J gene TRBJ1-2; 9 bases line up with TRBD1. The CDR3 sequence is 16 residues long. Germline trimming cut 3 bases from V and 3 bases from J; bases unmatched to any gene: 8. The germline V gene has CDR1 SEHNR and CDR2 FQNEAQ (reference sequence). As DNA, the CDR3 is TGTGCCAGCAGCTTGGCCGGGACAGGGAAAGACTATGGCTACACCTTC. Protein: CASSLAGTGKDYGYTF. The complete variable domain, with remaining parts taken from reference TRBV7-9 and TRBJ1-2, reads DTGVSQNPRHKITKRGQNVTFRCDPISEHNRLYWYRQTLGQGPEFLTYFQNEAQLEKSRLLSDRFSAERPKGSFSTLEIQRTEQGDSAMYLCASSLAGTGKDYGYTFGSGTRLTVV.

This clone showed up just a few times. This chain connects TRBV19 to TRBJ1-1; 8 bases are shared with TRBD1. This CDR3 spans 13 amino acids. Germline values: CDR1 LNHDA, CDR2 SQIVND (reference sequence). Unmatched junction bases numbered 7, after V lost 7 bases and J lost 6 bases. CDR3 DNA: TGTGCCAGTATCTATCAGGGGGCGGCTGAAGCTTTCTTT. It translates to CASIYQGAAEAFF.

The rearrangement joins TRBV14 to TRBJ2-3; unclear D gene. The V gene's germline CDR1 is SGHDN and CDR2 FVKESK. Between the trimmed V and J ends, which lost 0 bases and 0 bases, there was a span of 13 bases. The CDR3 totals 17 residues. Here the CDR3 reads CASSQDLMARSTDTQYF. The CDR3 nucleotides are TGTGCCAGCAGCCAAGATCTTATGGCAAGAAGCACAGATACGCAGTATTTT.

The rearrangement uses TRBV5-1 and TRBJ2-5; D is undetermined. CDR1 SGHRS and CDR2 YFSETQ come from the germline V gene. V was trimmed by 4 bases and J by 8 bases, leaving 15 bases between them. CDR3 size: 13 residues. CDR3 DNA: TGCGCCAGCAGCGGAGAGGTTCCCGAAACCCAGTACTTC. This gives the protein CASSGEVPETQYF.

The chain recombines TRBV7-6 with TRBJ1-4; the D is unclear. Trimming shortened V by 5 bases and J by 0 bases, and 19 bases separated the two germline ends. The CDR3 has 18 residues. Germline lookup yields CDR1 SGHVS and CDR2 FNYEAQ. The CDR3 DNA follows: TGTGCCAGCAGCCCCTCCGACGAGGGTACCGCAACTAATGAAAAACTGTTTTTT. It yields the protein CASSPSDEGTATNEKLFF.

The rearrangement links TRBV2 to TRBJ1-4, with TRBD1 matching over 7 bases. The germline V gene has CDR1 SNHLY and CDR2 FYNNEI. With 7 bases clipped from V and 5 bases from J, the junction kept 4 bases outside the gene matches. The CDR3 runs to 13 residues. CDR3 nucleotides: TGTGCCAGCACGGGACAGCCCAATGAAAAACTGTTTTTT. Residues: CASTGQPNEKLFF.

This clone was detected only once. This chain links TRBV7-9 with TRBJ2-2; tentatively, D is TRBD2 (7 bases). Per the germline V gene, CDR1 is SEHNR and CDR2 is FQNEAQ (reference sequence). V lost 5 bases and J lost 5, with 18 bases in between. CDR3 length: 16 amino acids. The CDR3 DNA reads TGTGCCAGCAGCCCCTTCGGGGGAGGGGGGACCGGGGAGCTGTTTTTT. Amino acid sequence: CASSPFGGGGTGELFF.

The chain links TRBV9 to TRBJ2-7, with D maybe TRBD1 (5 bases). The CDR3 has 14 amino acids. Looked up from germline, CDR1 is SGDLS and CDR2 is YYNGEE. Trimming took 3 bases from V and 6 from J, leaving 16 bases between them. CDR3 DNA sequence: TGTGCCAGCAGCGATGGATTCAGGGAAGGCGAGCAGTACTTC. Residues: CASSDGFREGEQYF.

CDR3 amino acids: CASSISDRGQETQYF. In DNA, the CDR3 is TGTGCCAGTAGTATCTCCGACAGGGGGCAAGAGACCCAGTACTTC. V is TRBV19 and J is TRBJ2-5; 9 bases map to TRBD1. The ends lost 3 bases at V and 2 bases at J; junction bases unmatched: 4. The CDR3 sequence is 15 residues long. Germline CDR1 and CDR2: LNHDA and SQIVND (reference sequence).

The chain has TRBV6-5 and TRBJ1-3; D possibly corresponds to TRBD1 (5 bases). CDR3 size: 16 residues. V was clipped by 0 bases and J by 4 bases, with 13 bases between them. Germline V gives CDR1 MNHEY, CDR2 SVGAGI. The DNA of the CDR3 is TGTGCCAGCAGTTACTCGAACCCAGGGAAGGGAAACACCATATATTTT. This gives the protein CASSYSNPGKGNTIYF.

This rearrangement joins TRBV19 to TRBJ1-6; 9 positions agree with TRBD1. The CDR3 runs to 13 residues. J gave up 7 bases and V 6 bases, and 1 base lay outside the gene matches. The germline V gene has CDR1 LNHDA and CDR2 SQIVND (reference sequence). The CDR3 bases are TGTGCCAGTAGGGGGACAGGGAATTCACCCCTCCACTTT. Residues: CASRGTGNSPLHF.

This sequence joins TRBV18 and TRBJ1-6, with D perhaps TRBD1 (6 bases). Germline loops: CDR1 KGHSH, CDR2 LQKENI. The CDR3 sequence is 15 residues long. V shed 3 bases and J shed 4 bases, with 10 bases lying between them. CDR3 region: CASSPGQGYNSPLHF. The CDR3 DNA is TGTGCCAGCTCACCCGGGCAGGGGTATAATTCACCCCTCCACTTT. Drawing the rest from reference TRBV18 and TRBJ1-6, the complete variable domain is NAGVMQNPRHLVRRRGQEARLRCSPMKGHSHVYWYRQLPEEGLKFMVYLQKENIIDESGMPKERFSAEFPKEGPSILRIQQVVRGDSAAYFCASSPGQGYNSPLHFGNGTRLTVT.

V is TRBV2 and J is TRBJ2-7, with D possibly being TRBD1 (5 bases). The CDR3 contains 12 residues. From germline, CDR1 is SNHLY and CDR2 FYNNEI. With 6 bases removed from V and 2 bases from J, the gap between germline ends came to 8 bases. In nucleotides, the CDR3 is TGTGCCAGCAGGGACAACACCTACGAGCAGTACTTC. Translating it yields CASRDNTYEQYF.

The gene calls are TRBV30 and TRBJ2-5; 7 nucleotides line up with TRBD2. This CDR3 comprises 13 residues. The germline CDR1 and CDR2 sequences are GTSNPN and SVGIG (reference sequence). Trimming cost V 5 bases and J 2 bases; bases outside gene matches: 5. CDR3 protein: CAWQPGGQETQYF. The CDR3 DNA reads TGTGCCTGGCAGCCGGGGGGACAAGAGACCCAGTACTTC.

The sample holds one count of this clone. V and J are TRBV6-1 and TRBJ1-5; D remains unclear. This CDR3 is 13 amino acids long. V lost 3 bases, J lost 5 bases, and 8 bases lay in between. From germline, CDR1 is MNHNS and CDR2 SASEGT. The CDR3 region is CASSDSFDQPQHF. CDR3 sequence (DNA): TGTGCCAGCAGTGATTCCTTTGATCAGCCCCAGCATTTT.

The chain recombines TRBV6-5 with TRBJ1-3, with a tentative D call TRBD1 (5 bases). The V gene's germline CDR1 is MNHEY and CDR2 SVGAGI. Trimming pared 7 bases from V and 2 bases from J, leaving 9 bases between. This CDR3 has 13 residues. The CDR3 region is CASTRGAGNTIYF. CDR3 bases: TGTGCCAGCACCCGGGGGGCTGGAAACACCATATATTTT.

The J gene is TRBJ1-5, the V gene TRBV21-1; no check of the table's D call, TRBD1, against the DNA was made. TRBV21-1 is flagged as a pseudogene. The CDR3 runs 19 residues. CDR3 protein: CASSKTPPQQPPSNQPQHF. The CDR3 region has the DNA TGTGCCAGCAGCAAAACCCCCCCCCAACAGCCACCAAGCAATCAGCCCCAGCATTTT.

This clone occurred once. The V gene is TRBV29-1, the J gene TRBJ1-1, with a weak D call TRBD1 (5 bases). Per germline, CDR1 SQVTM and CDR2 ANQGSEA. V was pared by 4 bases and J by 0 bases, with 15 bases between. The CDR3 length is 15 residues. This chain's CDR3 is CSVARGTGLNTEAFF. DNA of the CDR3: TGCAGCGTTGCCCGGGGGACGGGTTTGAACACTGAAGCTTTCTTT.

The rearrangement uses TRBV9 and TRBJ1-3; D gene uncertain. The CDR3 contains 14 residues. Germline values: CDR1 SGDLS, CDR2 YYNGEE. Trimming removed 7 bases at V and 0 bases at J, with 11 bases between. This CDR3 reads CASGGMSSGNTIYF. CDR3 DNA: TGTGCCAGCGGAGGGATGAGCTCTGGAAACACCATATATTTT.

This clone was counted a single time. In DNA form, the CDR3 reads TGTGCCTGGAGTGTAGCAGGGTATGAGCAGTTCTTC. Translated: CAWSVAGYEQFF. V usage is TRBV30 and J usage is TRBJ2-1, with D possibly matching TRBD1 (5 bases). V lost 0 bases, J lost 8 bases, and 8 bases lay in between. Germline values: CDR1 GTSNPN, CDR2 SVGIG (reference sequence). There are 12 residues in the CDR3.

CDR3 amino acids: CASSLRQGGETQYF. The DNA of the CDR3 is TGCGCCAGCAGCTTAAGACAGGGCGGGGAGACCCAGTACTTC. This chain joins TRBV5-1 and TRBJ2-5; 7 nucleotides line up with TRBD1. CDR1 and CDR2 (germline): SGHRS, YFSETQ. The CDR3 length is 14 residues. J was trimmed by 5 bases and V by 2 bases; bases with no gene match: 6.

V and J are TRBV4-3 and TRBJ2-5, with 7 positions matching TRBD2. The CDR3 contains 17 residues. The V gene's germline CDR1 is LGHNA and CDR2 YSLEER. Trimming took 3 bases from V and 3 from J; bases not matched to a gene: 13. The CDR3 nucleotides read TGCGCCAGCAGCCACGGGCTAGGTGCGGGGGAGGAAGAGACCCAGTACTTC. It encodes CASSHGLGAGEEETQYF.

This sequence joins TRBV5-1 and TRBJ2-5, with 10 bases fitting TRBD1. V dropped 4 bases and J dropped 1; count of bases not matched to a gene: 7. The CDR3 length is 16 residues. CDR1 SGHRS and CDR2 YFSETQ come from the germline V gene. The CDR3 loop is CASSLGQGESQETQYF. The DNA of the CDR3 is TGCGCCAGCAGCCTTGGACAGGGGGAATCCCAAGAGACCCAGTACTTC.

CDR3 in amino acids: CASSGGTGVNTGELFF. DNA of the CDR3: TGTGCCAGCAGTGGGGGGACAGGGGTGAACACCGGGGAGCTGTTTTTT. V and J are TRBV27 and TRBJ2-2; TRBD1 matches 10 bases. V shed 5 bases, J shed 1 base, and the junction held 4 bases outside the gene matches. The CDR3 length is 16 residues. Germline lookup yields CDR1 MNHEY and CDR2 SMNVEV (reference sequence).

A note on this clone: The junction departs from the called germline gene at one end, perhaps through a read error. The chain combines TRBV6-5 with TRBJ2-1, with D perhaps matching TRBD2 (5 bases). The CDR3 loop spans 14 amino acids. CDR1 is MNHEY and CDR2 is SVGAGI in the germline V gene. The CDR3 loop reads CASSNSGTYNEQFF. CDR3 nucleotide sequence: TGTGCCAGCAGTAACTCCGGGACCTACAATGAGCAGTTCTTC.

This clone was seen a single time. The chain joins TRBV5-1 to TRBJ2-5; a weak D match, TRBD1 (6 bases). CDR1 and CDR2 (germline): SGHRS, YFSETQ. Trimming shortened V by 2 bases and J by 5 bases, and 10 bases separated the two germline ends. The CDR3 totals 13 residues. CDR3 region: CASSFTGWETQYF. The CDR3 nucleotides read TGCGCCAGCAGCTTTACAGGGTGGGAGACCCAGTACTTC. The full variable domain, with the rest looked up from reference TRBV5-1 and TRBJ2-5, is KAGVTQTPRYLIKTRGQQVTLSCSPISGHRSVSWYQQTPGQGLQFLFEYFSETQRNKGNFPGRFSGRQFSNSRSEMNVSTLELGDSALYLCASSFTGWETQYFGPGTRLLVL.

The chain couples TRBV9 to TRBJ2-7; tentatively, D is TRBD2 (6 bases). The CDR3 runs to 15 residues. The V end was cut by 2 bases, the J end by 4 bases, with 16 bases between. The germline V gene encodes CDR1 SGDLS and CDR2 YYNGEE. The CDR3 reads CASSVGGPAPYEQYF. The CDR3 DNA sequence: TGTGCCAGCAGCGTGGGGGGACCCGCTCCTTACGAGCAGTACTTC.

The chain is built from TRBV6-4 and TRBJ2-6; TRBD1 agrees at 9 bases. V lost 4 bases and J lost 0; bases outside the gene matches: 10. The CDR3 contains 19 residues. Germline CDR1 reads MRHNA; CDR2 reads SNTAGT. In DNA, the CDR3 is TGTGCCAGCAGTGGGGAACCGGGACAGGGAGACTCTGGGGCCAACGTCCTGACTTTC. It specifies CASSGEPGQGDSGANVLTF.

J is TRBJ2-3 and V is TRBV5-1; the D is unclear. The CDR3 loop spans 12 amino acids. Trimming left V 2 bases short and J 3 bases short, with 4 bases between. Germline V gene lookup returns CDR1 SGHRS and CDR2 YFSETQ. CDR3 loop: CASSFGTDTQYF. The CDR3 nucleotides are TGCGCCAGCAGCTTCGGGACAGATACGCAGTATTTT.

The V call is TRBV9, the J call TRBJ1-2; possible D gene TRBD1, 6 bases. V was cut by 0 bases and J by 6 bases, with 15 bases left in between. The CDR3 length is 15 residues. CDR1 and CDR2 from the germline V gene are SGDLS and YYNGEE. Here the CDR3 reads CASSVADRPPHGYTF. CDR3 DNA: TGTGCCAGCAGCGTAGCTGACAGGCCCCCCCATGGCTACACCTTC.